This T cell receptor beta chain was documented in a study of beta chain features in type 1 diabetes. Study at large: Patients did not differ from healthy donors in age, gender or cell yield.

Overall study results and limits: Whatever favoring of shorter templates PCR might show would apply equally to patients and controls. Moderately but significantly shorter TCRB CDR3s were found in Type 1 diabetes patients in all four CD4+ subsets. There was a possibility that cDNA sequencing over-represented cells with high TCR expression. Patients' naive, central memory and regulatory TCRB repertoires appeared more alike than those of healthy donors.

The V gene end was trimmed by 2 bases and the J gene end by 8 bases; junction bases not matched to a gene: 10. The CDR3 contains 16 residues. The germline V gene encodes CDR1 MGHDK and CDR2 SYGVNS. Expressed TCRB transcripts got sequenced, as all isolated RNA was reverse transcribed. Produced via immunoSEQ multiplex PCR; TCRdb's table is partial and in-frame only. The data show around 600,000 clones, around 12% seen once. To note about this clone: Its antigen is not known.

This chain connects TRBV25-1 to TRBJ1-2; 11 positions match TRBD1. Sequenced input: naive CD4+ T cells from blood. The clonotype was recovered from a man younger than 45 with type 1 diabetes. CDR3 loop: CASSEGWGQGDRGYTF. The CDR3 DNA is TGTGCCAGCAGTGAAGGTTGGGGACAGGGGGATCGAGGCTACACCTTC.